What follows are 11 T cell receptor beta chains derived from one specimen sequenced in a study of Graves' ophthalmopathy and Graves' hyperthyroidism. RNA transcripts yielded amplified TCR beta CDR3 regions. The workflow started with a first-round RT-PCR run with HTBI primers and then moved on to a second-round multiplex PCR. TCRdb called the multiplex PCR reads again in MiXCR, with one record for every CDR3 protein. The top ten hold around 6.5% of the sample, which has 500,000 to 700,000 distinct CDR3 sequences, about a fifth seen once. The sequenced sample consisted of peripheral blood. The receptors come from a woman between 18 and 29 years old with stable Graves' hyperthyroidism. Some clones in this sample may be carry-over from other donors' samples.

With regard to this clonotype: A clone one base away is much larger, so this may be a read error. For the CDR3, the DNA is TGCGCCAGCAGCCGAGACAGTAACGCTGAAGCTCTCTTT. Protein product: CASSRDSNAEALF. The chain combines TRBV5-1 with TRBJ1-1; TRBD1 is a possible D gene (5 bases). Germline V gene data show CDR1 as SGHRS and CDR2 as YFSETQ. This CDR3 spans 13 amino acids.

In this sample, this clonotype turned up many times. The chain carries TRBV12-5 and TRBJ2-5; D is unresolved. The germline V gene encodes CDR1 LGHNT and CDR2 FRNRAP. CDR3 length equals 17 residues. With 1 base removed from V and 0 bases from J, the gap between germline ends came to 15 bases. Here the CDR3 DNA reads TGTGCTAGTGGTTTGGGTTGGGCAGGACGGGACCAAGAGACCCAGTACTTC. This sequence encodes CASGLGWAGRDQETQYF.

This clonotype was counted many times. The rearrangement uses TRBV12-3 or TRBV12-4 and TRBJ2-1; 10 nucleotides agree with TRBD2. The V segment lost 3 bases and the J segment 8 bases; nucleotides outside the gene matches: 13. This CDR3 has 17 residues. This chain's CDR3 is CASSFPTSGPPSHEQFF. The DNA of the CDR3 is TGTGCCAGCAGTTTTCCGACTAGCGGGCCACCCTCTCATGAGCAGTTCTTC.

This clonotype has ten or more counts. V and J are TRBV20-1 and TRBJ2-2; weak D call: TRBD1 (5 bases). V was cut by 2 bases and J by 6 bases, with 13 bases left in between. There are 14 residues in the CDR3. CDR1 and CDR2 (germline): DFQATT, SNEGSKA (reference sequence). As DNA, the CDR3 is TGCAGTGCTAGAAACAGGATTGGAGCCGGGGAGCTGTTTTTT. This gives the protein CSARNRIGAGELFF.

The chain combines TRBV4-1 with TRBJ2-5; 9 nucleotides match TRBD1. Germline V lookup: CDR1 MGHRA, CDR2 YSYEKL. The CDR3 consists of 16 residues. With 0 bases clipped from V and 5 bases from J, the junction kept 7 bases outside the gene matches. For the CDR3, the DNA is TGCGCCAGCAGCCAAGATACCGGGACAGGGATGGAGACCCAGTACTTC. It is translated as CASSQDTGTGMETQYF.

This clonotype was recorded only once. The CDR3 coding sequence is TGCAGTGCTAGAGATCCCCAGGGGGCGGTCTATGGCTACACCTTC. It translates to CSARDPQGAVYGYTF. This chain uses TRBV20-1 with TRBJ1-2; 8 bases line up with TRBD1. V shed 0 bases and J 4 bases; nucleotides not matched to a gene: 7. CDR3 length: 15 amino acids. Germline values: CDR1 DFQATT, CDR2 SNEGSKA (reference sequence).

This chain links TRBV28 with TRBJ2-2; D perhaps matches TRBD1 (6 bases). The CDR3 loop spans 13 amino acids. V lost 9 bases and J lost 5, with 13 bases in between. CDR1 MDHEN and CDR2 SYDVKM come from the germline V gene. The CDR3, as DNA: TGTGCCAGTATGCACAGGGAAACCGGGGAGCTGTTTTTT. This gives the protein CASMHRETGELFF.

There are many counts of this clonotype. The chain is built from TRBV13 and TRBJ1-2; maybe TRBD1 (6 bases). V gave up 4 bases and J gave up 7 bases, with 25 bases separating them. The germline V gene has CDR1 PRHDT and CDR2 FYEKMQ (reference sequence). This CDR3 has 17 residues. The DNA of the CDR3 is TGTGCCAGCAGCTCATCCACCCGGACAGCAGGAGTGTCTGGCTACACCTTC. It is translated as CASSSSTRTAGVSGYTF.

This clonotype was picked up a small number of times. The chain links TRBV6-1 to TRBJ2-4; TRBD2 matches 8 bases. J lost 4 bases, V lost 8 bases, and 10 bases had no gene match. The length of the CDR3 is 15 residues. CDR1 is MNHNS and CDR2 is SASEGT in the germline V gene. DNA for the CDR3: TGTGCCAGCTCCAGCCCCACTAGCGGAAAAAACATTCAGTACTTC. It specifies CASSSPTSGKNIQYF.

This clonotype was counted a few times. J is TRBJ1-6 and V is TRBV6-1; no firm D call. The CDR3 sequence is 13 residues long. Germline loops: CDR1 MNHNS, CDR2 SASEGT. Deletions cut 3 bases from V and 10 bases from J, with 10 bases between. The CDR3 sequence is CASSEGRGSPLHF. The CDR3 coding sequence is TGTGCCAGCAGTGAGGGGAGAGGGTCACCCCTCCACTTT.

This chain joins TRBV6-5 and TRBJ2-7; 9 bases align to TRBD2. Germline CDR1 is MNHEY and CDR2 is SVGAGI. J was trimmed by 2 bases and V by 0 bases; bases with no gene match: 8. This CDR3 has 17 residues. The DNA of the CDR3 is TGTGCCAGCAGTTACTCGATGAGGGCTAGCGGGGCCTACGAGCAGTACTTC. Residues: CASSYSMRASGAYEQYF.